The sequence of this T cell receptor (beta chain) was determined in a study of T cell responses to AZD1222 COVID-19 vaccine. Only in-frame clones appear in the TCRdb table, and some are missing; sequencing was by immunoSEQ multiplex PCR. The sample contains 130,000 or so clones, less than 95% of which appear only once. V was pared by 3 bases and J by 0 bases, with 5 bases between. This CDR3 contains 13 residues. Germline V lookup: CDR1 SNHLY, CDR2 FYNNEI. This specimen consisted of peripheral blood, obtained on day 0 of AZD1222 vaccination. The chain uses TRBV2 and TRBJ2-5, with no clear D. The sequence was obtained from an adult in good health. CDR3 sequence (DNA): TGTGCCAGCAGTGACCAGTACCAAGAGACCCAGTACTTC. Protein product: CASSDQYQETQYF. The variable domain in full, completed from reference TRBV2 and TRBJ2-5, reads EPEVTQTPSHQVTQMGQEVILRCVPISNHLYFYWYRQILGQKVEFLVSFYNNEISEKSEIFDDQFSVERPDGSNFTLKIRSTKLEDSAMYFCASSDQYQETQYFGPGTRLLVL.